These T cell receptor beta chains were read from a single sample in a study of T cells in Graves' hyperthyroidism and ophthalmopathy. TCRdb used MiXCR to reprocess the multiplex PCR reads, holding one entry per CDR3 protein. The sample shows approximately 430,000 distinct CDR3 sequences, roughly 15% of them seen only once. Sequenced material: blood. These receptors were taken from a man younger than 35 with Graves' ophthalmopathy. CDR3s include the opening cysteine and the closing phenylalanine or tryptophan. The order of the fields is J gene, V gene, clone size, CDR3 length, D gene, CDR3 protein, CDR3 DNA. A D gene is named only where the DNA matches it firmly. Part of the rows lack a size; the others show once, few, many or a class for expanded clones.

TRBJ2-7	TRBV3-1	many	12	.	CASKKGDREQYF	TGTGCCAGCAAGAAGGGGGATCGGGAGCAGTACTTC
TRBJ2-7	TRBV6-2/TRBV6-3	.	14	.	CASKGQSFSYEQYF	TGTGCCAGCAAAGGACAGAGCTTCTCCTACGAGCAGTACTTC
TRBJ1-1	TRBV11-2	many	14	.	CASSFTGIGTEAFF	TGTGCCAGCAGCTTCACAGGGATTGGGACTGAAGCTTTCTTT
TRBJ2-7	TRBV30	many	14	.	CAWSVPDHPYEQYF	TGTGCCTGGAGTGTACCGGACCACCCCTACGAGCAGTACTTC
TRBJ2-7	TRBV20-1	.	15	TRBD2	CSAGLAGGTQFEQYF	TGCAGTGCAGGACTAGCGGGAGGCACGCAATTCGAGCAGTACTTC
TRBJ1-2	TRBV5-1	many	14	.	CASSLGGPNYGYTF	TGCGCCAGCAGCCTCGGCGGACCTAACTATGGCTACACCTTC
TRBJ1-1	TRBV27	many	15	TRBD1	CASSYRGLGNTEAFF	TGTGCCAGCAGTTACAGGGGGCTTGGGAACACTGAAGCTTTCTTT
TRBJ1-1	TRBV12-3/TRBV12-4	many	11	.	CASSLGGRAFF	TGTGCCAGCAGTTTAGGAGGCAGAGCTTTCTTT
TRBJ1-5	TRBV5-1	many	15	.	CASSFLGEKGQPQHF	TGCGCCAGCAGCTTTTTGGGGGAGAAGGGTCAGCCCCAGCATTTT
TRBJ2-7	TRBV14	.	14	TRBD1	CASSQYRGTYEQYF	TGTGCCAGCAGCCAATACAGGGGTACCTACGAGCAGTACTTC
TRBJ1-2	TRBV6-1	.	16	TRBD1	CASSDTQGQGAVGYTF	TGTGCCAGCAGTGACACCCAGGGACAGGGGGCGGTTGGCTACACCTTC
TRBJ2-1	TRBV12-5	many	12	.	CASGFLHDEQFF	TGTGCTAGTGGTTTTTTGCACGATGAGCAGTTCTTC
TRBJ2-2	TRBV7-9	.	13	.	CASSGSGSGELFF	TGTGCCAGCAGCGGTTCCGGGTCCGGGGAGCTGTTTTTT
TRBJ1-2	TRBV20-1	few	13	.	CSARLQSNYGYTF	TGCAGTGCTAGACTACAGAGTAACTATGGCTACACCTTC
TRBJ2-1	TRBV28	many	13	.	CASSFGTYNEQFF	TGTGCCAGCAGTTTCGGGACATACAATGAGCAGTTCTTC
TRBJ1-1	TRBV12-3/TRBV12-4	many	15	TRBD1	CASNSRTGARAEAFF	TGTGCCAGCAACTCGAGGACAGGGGCGCGTGCTGAAGCTTTCTTT
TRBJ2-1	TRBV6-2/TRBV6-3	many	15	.	CASSFRTSSYNEQFF	TGTGCCAGCAGTTTCAGGACGAGCTCCTACAATGAGCAGTTCTTC
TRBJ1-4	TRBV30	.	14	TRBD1	CAWSLPGGSEKLFF	TGTGCCTGGAGTCTCCCAGGGGGCAGTGAAAAACTGTTTTTT
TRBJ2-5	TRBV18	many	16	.	CASSPRTGRVQETQYF	TGTGCCAGCTCACCACGGACAGGGAGGGTTCAAGAGACCCAGTACTTC
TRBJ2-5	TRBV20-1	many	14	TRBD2	CSATSASYQETQYF	TGCAGTGCAACTAGCGCTTCGTACCAAGAGACCCAGTACTTC
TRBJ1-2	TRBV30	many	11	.	CAWSVRYGYTF	TGTGCCTGGAGTGTACGTTATGGCTACACCTTC
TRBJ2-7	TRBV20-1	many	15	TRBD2	CSARDPLAGTYEQYF	TGCAGTGCTAGAGACCCACTAGCGGGGACCTACGAGCAGTACTTC
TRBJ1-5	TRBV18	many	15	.	CASSPPGREGQPQHF	TGTGCCAGCTCACCACCCGGCAGGGAGGGTCAGCCCCAGCATTTT
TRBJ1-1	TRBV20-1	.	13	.	CSARVPGKIEAFF	TGCAGTGCTAGAGTACCGGGAAAAATTGAAGCTTTCTTT
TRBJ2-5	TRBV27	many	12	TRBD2	CASRGGVETQYF	TGTGCCAGCAGGGGGGGGGTGGAGACCCAGTACTTC
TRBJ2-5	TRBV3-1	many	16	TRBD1	CASSQDRVGGGETQYF	TGTGCCAGCAGCCAAGATAGGGTAGGGGGCGGGGAGACCCAGTACTTC
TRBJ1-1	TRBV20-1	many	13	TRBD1	CSARLTGATEAFF	TGCAGTGCTAGACTGACAGGGGCCACTGAAGCTTTCTTT
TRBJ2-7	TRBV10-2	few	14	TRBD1	CASSLGQGHYEQYF	TGCGCCAGCAGTTTGGGACAGGGACACTACGAGCAGTACTTC
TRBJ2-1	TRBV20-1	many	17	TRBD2	CSARGAGELVVYNEQFF	TGCAGTGCTAGAGGAGCGGGAGAACTAGTGGTGTACAATGAGCAGTTCTTC
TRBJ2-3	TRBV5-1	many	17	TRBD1	CASRERTGGLNTDTQYF	TGCGCCAGCAGAGAAAGGACAGGCGGACTGAATACAGATACGCAGTATTTT
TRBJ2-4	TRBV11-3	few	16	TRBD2	CASSSRGGLVKNIQYF	TGTGCCAGCAGCTCGCGGGGGGGCCTAGTCAAAAACATTCAGTACTTC
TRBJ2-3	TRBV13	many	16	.	CASSSRQVSSTDTQYF	TGTGCCAGCAGCTCCAGACAGGTCTCTAGCACAGATACGCAGTATTTT
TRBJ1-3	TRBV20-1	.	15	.	CSARERPNSGNTIYF	TGCAGTGCTAGAGAGAGACCGAACTCTGGAAACACCATATATTTT
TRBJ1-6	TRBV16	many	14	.	CASSQRQHNSPLHF	TGTGCCAGCAGCCAACGACAGCACAATTCACCCCTCCACTTT
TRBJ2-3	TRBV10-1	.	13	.	CASSGGYTDTHYF	TGCGCCAGCAGTGGAGGATACACAGATACGCACTATTTT
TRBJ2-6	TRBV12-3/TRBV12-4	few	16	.	CASSPESTPGANVLTF	TGTGCCAGCTCCCCAGAGAGTACCCCTGGGGCCAACGTCCTGACTTTC
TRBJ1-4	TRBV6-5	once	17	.	CASSYSFRAATNEKLSF	TGTGCCAGCAGTTACTCTTTCCGAGCAGCAACTAATGAAAAACTGTCTTTT
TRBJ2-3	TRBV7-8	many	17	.	CASSPGPPGSSTDTQYF	TGTGCCAGCAGCCCCGGCCCCCCAGGGAGTAGCACAGATACGCAGTATTTT
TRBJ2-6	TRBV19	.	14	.	CASSEGGGANVLTF	TGTGCCAGTAGTGAGGGCGGAGGGGCCAACGTCCTGACTTTC
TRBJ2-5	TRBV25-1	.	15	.	CASSPPGRSGETQYF	TGTGCCAGCAGTCCCCCCGGACGGAGTGGAGAGACCCAGTACTTC
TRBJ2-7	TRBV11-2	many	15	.	CASSSDTSRSYEQYF	TGTGCCAGCAGCTCGGACACAAGCCGCTCCTACGAGCAGTACTTC
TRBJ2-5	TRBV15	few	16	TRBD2	CATSRDYASGEETQYF	TGTGCCACCAGCAGAGATTATGCTAGCGGGGAAGAGACCCAGTACTTC
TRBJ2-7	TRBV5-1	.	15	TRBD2	CASSLVGGATYEQYF	TGCGCCAGCAGCTTGGTCGGGGGGGCCACCTACGAGCAGTACTTC
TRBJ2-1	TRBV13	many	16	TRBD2	CASSAPGLVSYNEQFF	TGTGCCAGCAGCGCTCCGGGACTAGTGTCCTACAATGAGCAGTTCTTC
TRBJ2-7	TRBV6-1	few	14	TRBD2	CASRQSGRLLEQYF	TGTGCCAGCAGACAGAGCGGGAGGCTCCTCGAGCAGTACTTC
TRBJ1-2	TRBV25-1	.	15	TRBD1	CASSVRDRGNYGYTF	TGTGCCAGCAGTGTCCGGGACAGGGGGAACTATGGCTACACCTTC
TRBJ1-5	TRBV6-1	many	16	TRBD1	CASSPGTGGTGQPQHF	TGTGCCAGCAGTCCAGGGACAGGGGGCACGGGTCAGCCCCAGCATTTT
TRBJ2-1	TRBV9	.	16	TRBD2	CASSGGGRKNPNEQFF	TGTGCCAGCAGCGGGGGGGGGAGGAAAAACCCCAATGAGCAGTTCTTC
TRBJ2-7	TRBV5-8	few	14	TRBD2	CASSLAGAGGEQYF	TGTGCCAGCAGCTTGGCCGGGGCCGGGGGGGAGCAGTACTTC
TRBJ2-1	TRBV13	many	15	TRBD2	CASSPTGLAGNEQFF	TGTGCCAGCAGCCCTACGGGACTAGCGGGGAATGAGCAGTTCTTC
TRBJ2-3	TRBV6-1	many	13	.	CASGSLVGDTQYF	TGTGCCAGCGGCTCTCTGGTGGGAGATACGCAGTATTTT
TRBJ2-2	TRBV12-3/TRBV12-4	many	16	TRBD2	CASSPTSGTNTGELFF	TGTGCCAGCAGTCCGACAAGCGGGACCAACACCGGGGAGCTGTTTTTT
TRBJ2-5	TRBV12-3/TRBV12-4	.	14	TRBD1	CASGPTGWAPELDF	TGTGCCAGCGGCCCGACAGGGTGGGCTCCGGAGTTGGACTTC
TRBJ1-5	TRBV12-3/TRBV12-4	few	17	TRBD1	CASSFGTGGLFGQPQHF	TGTGCCAGCAGTTTTGGAACAGGGGGTCTTTTCGGTCAGCCCCAGCATTTT
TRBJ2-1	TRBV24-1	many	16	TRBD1	CATSDRTGAIYNEQFF	TGTGCCACCAGTGACCGGACAGGGGCCATATACAATGAGCAGTTCTTC
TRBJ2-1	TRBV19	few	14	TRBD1	CASSLRDRWDEQFF	TGTGCCAGTAGTCTCCGGGACAGGTGGGATGAGCAGTTCTTC
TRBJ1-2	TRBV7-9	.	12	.	CARSLSNYGYTF	TGTGCCCGCAGCTTAAGTAACTATGGCTACACCTTC
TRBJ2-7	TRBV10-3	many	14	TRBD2	CAINERGAPYEQYF	TGTGCCATCAATGAGCGGGGGGCACCTTACGAGCAGTACTTC
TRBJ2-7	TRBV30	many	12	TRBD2	CAWDRGAYEQYF	TGTGCCTGGGATCGGGGGGCCTACGAGCAGTACTTC
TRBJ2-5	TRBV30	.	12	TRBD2	CAWRGGRETQYF	TGTGCCTGGAGGGGCGGGAGGGAGACCCAGTACTTC